Reported below is one TCR beta chain. What antigen it recognizes has not been identified. The read ends 3 residues early relative to the CDR3; the germline J gene fills the gap. Including cysteine and phenylalanine, the CDR3 has 15 amino acids. The DNA has 36 bases, all within the CDR3, and is read from base 1. Trimming takes 8 bases from V and 0 bases from J, and the germline ends sit 17 bases apart. In the germline V gene, CDR1 corresponds to SQVTM and CDR2 to ANQGSEA. This specimen comes from a study of T cells in women clearing cervical HPV infection (dated by TCRdb to 2017 to 2018). Concerning the study at large: Cases were under 30 women with histologically confirmed HPV16-related CIN3 or worse, including a couple of invasive cancers. Controls were 25 or so women whose single incident HPV16 infection cleared within 12 months without precancer or cancer developing. Blood from cases was collected at the visit where the lesion was first found, while blood from controls was collected once the infection could no longer be detected. Among cases, blood sampling occurred a median of 149 days after lesion detection, with an interquartile range of roughly 90 to 200 days. HLA typing was available for only a few women, so HLA type could not be excluded as a confounder. Nested within Costa Rica's Guanacaste HPV Natural History Study, an exploratory proof-of-principle case-control study compared TCR repertoires across cervical HPV16 outcomes. Cases were matched to controls by age within five years and by the year the sample was collected. Median age was about 35 years in cases versus 37 to 40 in controls, and baseline characteristics did not differ significantly. The parent cohort enrolled 10,049 women aged 18 or older in Guanacaste, Costa Rica, in about 1992 to 1994 and followed the women for around seven years. Five blinded duplicates per group were added as quality controls, so that about 60 samples were obtained: roughly 50 participants and 10 replicates. Broader findings and caveats from the paper: Because T-cell numbers per sample were unknown, differences in richness could reflect varying T-cell content rather than repertoire biology. CIN3+ cases had significantly higher TCR repertoire richness than controls across sequencing depths, but evenness did not differ between the groups. The cross-sectional design could not show whether the associations came before the infection or were a result of it, and neither effector/memory subsets nor HPV-specific T cells were isolated. Random forest classifiers combining richness and V gene abundances distinguished cases from controls with an estimated AUC of just under 0.85. Cases had lower TRBV6-7 relative abundance than controls (approximately 0.11% versus 0.16%; Bonferroni P = 0.0008).

The immunoSEQ assay used multiplex PCR to amplify TCR beta CDR3 regions from an average of approximately 1,200 ng of genomic DNA per sample. Primer bias was corrected in the assay by using a complete synthetic TCR repertoire to establish an amplification baseline. Amplicons were sequenced on the Illumina platform. The paper's data handling went like this. Sequences were error-corrected by clustering with frequency ratios and a modified nearest-neighbor algorithm and were then analyzed in the immunoSEQ Analyzer with IMGT gene definitions. TCR richness and evenness were averaged over 20 rarefaction repeats at each rarefaction depth, excluding samples with fewer sequences than the depth. Relative abundances of V, D and J genes were compared between groups using Wilcoxon rank sum tests, with FDR correction applied. For the blinded duplicates, the intraclass correlation was 95% to 96% for TCR richness and averaged roughly 79% across roughly 72 gene segments. Not all clones reach the TCRdb copy of this immuneACCESS table, which keeps in-frame sequences only. Checked studies attribute under half of the gap to unresolved V genes and leave the rest unexplained. V and J calls plus clone size are reproduced from that table; the DNA served to infer D and trimming. The sample's clone listing holds 30,000 to 45,000 clones. Less than 2% of the sample lies in the top ten.

Every participant had a single incident cervical HPV16 infection, and women with prevalent HPV16 infections were excluded. Cervical HPV DNA was detected by MY09/MY11 PCR, and genotyping was performed by dot-blot hybridization. Approximately 15 mL of heparinized blood were centrifuged, and the buffy coat was split into aliquots, frozen at -30 degrees C, and then kept at -80 degrees C. QIAGEN kits were used to extract genomic DNA from the buffy coat specimens. Sequenced sample: blood buffy coat. The chain is encoded by TRBV29-1 joined to TRBJ2-1; the D segment cannot be called with confidence. This TCR derives from a woman aged 18 to 69 with a cervical HPV16 infection that either progressed to CIN3+ or cleared (not recorded which). CDR3 DNA, as far as it was read: TGCAGCTCTACCACCCCGACGGGCTCCTACAATGAG. It specifies CSSTTPTGSYNE. In full, the CDR3 reads CSSTTPTGSYNEQFF.